Below are 9 T cell receptor beta chains sequenced from a single sample in a study of somatic mutations in cytotoxic T cells in rheumatoid arthritis. Repertoires were generated with immunoSEQ multiplex PCR, while TCRdb's copy carries only in-frame clones and drops some. The table records about 19,000 clones, about 81% of them present only once. The sample was CD8+ T cells sorted from blood. Every receptor here comes from an adult with rheumatoid arthritis.

J is TRBJ1-2 and V is TRBV27; D is perhaps TRBD1 (5 bases). Germline lookup yields CDR1 MNHEY and CDR2 SMNVEV (reference sequence). The CDR3 extends over 14 amino acids. Trimming removed 6 bases from V and 3 bases from J, with 14 bases in between. The CDR3 protein is CASRGQNFHYGYTF. In nucleotides, the CDR3 is TGTGCCAGCAGGGGGCAGAATTTCCACTATGGCTACACCTTC.

This clone counts as medium-sized. The chain uses TRBV7-6 and TRBJ2-7, with D possibly being TRBD1 (6 bases). CDR1 is SGHVS and CDR2 is FNYEAQ in the germline V gene. V lost 4 bases, J lost 6 bases, and 13 bases lay in between. The CDR3 extends over 13 amino acids. DNA of the CDR3: TGTGCCAGCAGCTCCTCCCAGGGGAGCGAGCAGTACTTC. It translates to CASSSSQGSEQYF.

The rearrangement uses TRBV28 and TRBJ2-1; TRBD2 matches 7 bases. Germline V lookup: CDR1 MDHEN, CDR2 SYDVKM. CDR3 length equals 18 residues. After removal of 5 bases from V and 5 bases from J, the junction contained 18 bases not matched to a gene. The CDR3 reads CASSPIGTLKRGDNEQFF. The CDR3 bases are TGTGCCAGCAGTCCTATTGGTACATTAAAGCGGGGAGACAATGAGCAGTTCTTC.

The rearrangement uses TRBV9 and TRBJ2-1; 13 bases fit TRBD2. This CDR3 contains 17 residues. V shed 3 bases, J shed 5 bases, and the junction held 8 bases outside the gene matches. CDR1 is SGDLS and CDR2 is YYNGEE in the germline V gene. CDR3 in DNA: TGTGCCAGCAGCGGGACTAGCGGGAGTAGAGACGACAATGAGCAGTTCTTC. The encoded protein is CASSGTSGSRDDNEQFF.

The chain employs TRBV25-1 and TRBJ1-1; D remains ambiguous. The germline V gene encodes CDR1 MGHDK and CDR2 SYGVNS. There are 11 residues in the CDR3. V gave up 4 bases and J gave up 5 bases, with 5 bases separating them. The CDR3 coding sequence is TGTGCCAGCAGTGGCCGGACTGAAGCTTTCTTT. Translating it yields CASSGRTEAFF.

The chain carries TRBV13 and TRBJ2-7; 8 bases agree with TRBD1. There are 15 residues in the CDR3. Germline-derived CDR1 and CDR2 are PRHDT and FYEKMQ (reference sequence). With V trimmed by 5 bases and J by 3 bases, 9 bases remained unmatched. The CDR3 DNA sequence: TGTGCCAGCAGCAAAGGACAGGGCCCAAACTACGAGCAGTACTTC. Translated, it gives CASSKGQGPNYEQYF.

The V call is TRBV7-8, the J call TRBJ2-3, with 11 bases that match TRBD2. The germline CDR1 and CDR2 sequences are SGHVS and FQNEAQ. Germline trimming cut 1 base from V and 3 bases from J; bases unmatched to any gene: 6. This CDR3 region has 17 residues. The CDR3 loop is CASSLESLAGATDTQYF. The CDR3 DNA is TGTGCCAGCAGCTTAGAGTCACTAGCGGGAGCGACAGATACGCAGTATTTT. Looking up the rest from reference TRBV7-8 and TRBJ2-3 gives the full variable domain: GAGVSQSPRYKVAKRGQDVALRCDPISGHVSLFWYQQALGQGPEFLTYFQNEAQLDKSGLPSDRFFAERPEGSVSTLKIQRTQQEDSAVYLCASSLESLAGATDTQYFGPGTRLTVL.

This clone was observed a single time. The chain is built from TRBV7-8 and TRBJ2-1, with 10 bases that match TRBD1. Germline lookup yields CDR1 SGHVS and CDR2 FQNEAQ. The CDR3 is 18 amino acids. V trimming: 0 bases; J trimming: 3 bases; junction bases outside the gene matches: 8. The CDR3 DNA follows: TGTGCCAGCAGCTTAGCTAGTTCTGGGACAGGGGTCTACAATGAGCAGTTCTTC. Its protein product is CASSLASSGTGVYNEQFF.

V gene TRBV25-1 combines with J gene TRBJ1-5; possible D gene TRBD1, 5 bases. The V end was cut by 2 bases, the J end by 3 bases, with 8 bases between. The CDR3 length is 14 residues. Germline V gene data show CDR1 as MGHDK and CDR2 as SYGVNS. CDR3 sequence (DNA): TGTGCCAGCAGTGAAAGGGGCTCCAATCAGCCCCAGCATTTT. Translation gives CASSERGSNQPQHF.